The source of this T cell receptor (beta chain) is a study of cytomegalovirus exposure and HLA in healthy donors. Study results and caveats: Cytomegalovirus-associated TCR beta chains were listed, numbering 164. Productive rates of about 90% or about 30% were seen for most TCR beta V segments in an earlier analysis. Highly shared sequence variants in one cluster were likely a sequencing artifact. TCR beta sequences reportedly predicted most subjects' HLA-A and HLA-B alleles accurately.

PCR amplification relied on 60 Vbeta primers (plus 13 Jbeta primers). The method was immunoSEQ multiplex PCR; TCRdb's version includes in-frame clones alone and lacks a portion of them. The sample holds about 110,000 clones. The germline gives CDR1 MNHNS, CDR2 SASEGT. This CDR3 comprises 13 residues. V dropped 8 bases and J dropped 0 bases, with 10 bases sitting between them. Note on this clone: What it recognizes is unknown.

The specimen sequenced was PBMCs. This sequence originates from a man between 45 and 60 years old in good health and CMV-seronegative. V usage is TRBV6-1 and J usage is TRBJ1-1; maybe TRBD1 (5 bases). CDR3 sequence (DNA): TGTGCCAGCCGGGGGGACGTGAACACTGAAGCTTTCTTT. Protein product: CASRGDVNTEAFF.